The 10 T cell receptor beta chains in this list originate from one sample, sequenced in a study of blood T cells in healthy people across ages. Using a J-beta primer mix together with a sample-barcoded 5' primer, a second PCR was run for roughly 6 to 12 cycles. TCRdb re-analysed the 5' RACE reads in MiXCR, keeping a single row per CDR3 protein. The table has approximately 2,000,000 distinct CDR3 sequences, about 39% seen once. The sequencing sample was made of blood. The receptors come from a human donor in good health.

There are a few counts of this clonotype. V gene TRBV6-5 combines with J gene TRBJ2-1; weak D call: TRBD1 (6 bases). Between the trimmed V and J ends, which lost 3 bases and 4 bases, there was a span of 10 bases. This CDR3 is 14 amino acids long. The V gene's germline CDR1 is MNHEY and CDR2 SVGAGI. CDR3 protein: CASSYGQGYNEQFF. The CDR3 coding sequence is TGTGCCAGCAGTTATGGGCAGGGGTACAATGAGCAGTTCTTC.

The chain links TRBV11-1 to TRBJ2-5; the D gene could be TRBD1 or TRBD2 (6 bases each). V was cut by 8 bases and J by 5 bases, with 15 bases left in between. Germline V gene lookup returns CDR1 SGHAT and CDR2 FQDESV (reference sequence). The length of the CDR3 is 13 residues. CDR3 DNA: TGTGCCAGCGATCCGGGGGCGGGTGAGACCCAGTACTTC. Translating gives CASDPGAGETQYF.

V is TRBV10-3 and J is TRBJ2-5, with D perhaps matching TRBD2 (7 bases). Per the germline V gene, CDR1 is ENHRY and CDR2 is SYGVKD. V was trimmed by 2 bases and J by 1 base, leaving 8 bases between them. The CDR3 runs to 14 residues. CDR3 sequence: CAISERGAQETQYF. The CDR3 nucleotides read TGTGCCATCAGTGAGCGGGGGGCCCAAGAGACCCAGTACTTC.

This clonotype was recorded a few times. The rearrangement links TRBV12-3 or TRBV12-4 to TRBJ2-1; D might be TRBD1 (5 bases). This CDR3 spans 15 amino acids. V was trimmed by 2 bases and J by 6 bases, leaving 14 bases between them. This chain's CDR3 is CASSLKWGLVNEQFF. CDR3 coding DNA: TGTGCCAGCAGTTTAAAATGGGGCCTGGTCAATGAGCAGTTCTTC.

In this sample, this clonotype turned up a few times. The chain carries TRBV12-3 or TRBV12-4 and TRBJ1-2; perhaps TRBD1 as D (5 bases). The CDR3 extends over 12 amino acids. V lost 4 bases to trimming and J lost 3 bases, with 6 bases between them. This CDR3 is CASSWGHYGYTF. The CDR3, as DNA: TGTGCCAGCAGTTGGGGACACTATGGCTACACCTTC.

As DNA, the CDR3 is TGCAGCGTTGAAGCGATGGGGCCCGGGGAGCTGTTTTTT. Translating gives CSVEAMGPGELFF. The chain uses TRBV29-1 and TRBJ2-2; maybe TRBD1 (5 bases). The CDR3 sequence is 13 residues long. V was clipped by 1 base and J by 6 bases, with 9 bases between them. Germline loops: CDR1 SQVTM, CDR2 ANQGSEA.

This clonotype was detected only a few times. The chain employs TRBV7-2 and TRBJ2-3; TRBD1 aligns across 7 bases. The CDR3 loop spans 15 amino acids. After removal of 9 bases from V and 0 bases from J, the junction contained 9 bases not matched to a gene. CDR1 SGHTA and CDR2 FQGNSA come from the germline V gene. CDR3 sequence: CASSPQGISTDTQYF. The CDR3 region has the DNA TGTGCCAGTAGCCCACAGGGGATTAGCACAGATACGCAGTATTTT.

This clonotype occurred a few times. The J gene is TRBJ1-2, the V gene TRBV29-1, with TRBD1 matching over 8 bases. V shed 6 bases and J 9 bases; nucleotides not matched to a gene: 6. The CDR3 sequence is 11 residues long. In germline, CDR1 is SQVTM, CDR2 ANQGSEA. This CDR3 is CSVYGQGSYTF. For the CDR3, the DNA is TGCAGCGTCTACGGACAGGGCAGCTACACCTTC.

The chain employs TRBV4-1 and TRBJ2-7, with 10 bases fitting TRBD1. The CDR3 is 15 amino acids. Germline V gene sequence: CDR1 MGHRA, CDR2 YSYEKL. V trimming: 2 bases; J trimming: 2 bases; junction bases outside the gene matches: 3. The CDR3 sequence: CASSQRTGGPYEQYF. In nucleotides, the CDR3 is TGCGCCAGCAGCCAACGGACAGGGGGGCCCTACGAGCAGTACTTC.

This clonotype occurred a few times. The chain combines TRBV4-3 with TRBJ2-3, with D tentatively TRBD1 (7 bases). Per germline, CDR1 LGHNA and CDR2 YSLEER. V was clipped by 4 bases and J by 2 bases, with 25 bases between them. The CDR3 has 19 amino acids. The DNA for the CDR3 is TGCGCCAGCAGCCCGTCGGGGAAGGGCCAGGGGGGTGACACAGATACGCAGTATTTT. Protein: CASSPSGKGQGGDTDTQYF.